A single sample is the source of the 14 T cell receptor beta chains below, sequenced in a study of OX40 agonist ivuxolimab in advanced cancers. The protocol was immunoSEQ multiplex PCR, while the TCRdb copy is restricted to in-frame clones and leaves out a portion. The table has 73,000 or so clones, roughly 90% seen once. Sample: CD4+ or CD8+ T cells sorted from blood, taken in a trial of the OX40 agonist ivuxolimab. Receptors were obtained from an adult with an advanced solid tumor such as melanoma, head and neck, liver or kidney cancer.

This clone has only one observation. V usage is TRBV6-5 and J usage is TRBJ2-3; D is perhaps TRBD2 (6 bases). CDR1 is MNHEY and CDR2 is SVGAGI in the germline V gene. V was trimmed by 4 bases and J by 2 bases, leaving 16 bases between them. This CDR3 contains 16 residues. CDR3 nucleotide sequence: TGTGCCAGCAGTTCATACCGGGACTCCCACACAGATACGCAGTATTTT. Translation gives CASSSYRDSHTDTQYF.

This chain links TRBV4-2 with TRBJ2-7; D might be TRBD2 (5 bases). V was pared by 6 bases and J by 6 bases, with 15 bases between. Germline V CDR1 and CDR2: LGHNA, YNFKEQ. CDR3 length: 13 residues. Here the CDR3 reads CASSPLGSREQYF. The CDR3 bases are TGTGCCAGCAGTCCACTAGGAAGTCGCGAGCAGTACTTC.

In nucleotides, the CDR3 is TGTGCCAGCAGCTCGGGACTGGGGGGAAACACCATATATTTT. As protein: CASSSGLGGNTIYF. The chain couples TRBV5-5 to TRBJ1-3, with D possibly TRBD1 on 5 matching bases. V dropped 3 bases and J dropped 4 bases, with 11 bases sitting between them. The CDR3 loop spans 14 amino acids. Germline V gives CDR1 SGHKS, CDR2 YYEKEE (reference sequence).

The rearrangement joins TRBV5-1 to TRBJ2-1; D unclear. Germline V gene data show CDR1 as SGHRS and CDR2 as YFSETQ. This CDR3 has 14 amino acids. V was trimmed by 3 bases and J by 7 bases, leaving 14 bases between them. For the CDR3, the DNA is TGCGCCAGCAGCTCTACGCTCTCTGGAAATGAGCAGTTCTTC. Its protein is CASSSTLSGNEQFF.

The V and J genes are TRBV10-1 and TRBJ2-5; D is possibly TRBD1 (6 bases). Germline CDR1 is WNHNN and CDR2 is SYGVQD (reference sequence). V lost 8 bases and J 5 bases, leaving 18 bases between the germline ends. The CDR3 consists of 14 residues. The CDR3 DNA sequence: TGCGCCAGCGGGAGAGGGGGATCGGGCGAGACCCAGTACTTC. Encoded protein: CASGRGGSGETQYF.

The J gene is TRBJ2-5, the V gene TRBV6-5; D possibly corresponds to TRBD2 (6 bases). The CDR3 has 15 amino acids. Germline CDR1 reads MNHEY; CDR2 reads SVGAGI. V was pared by 0 bases and J by 5 bases, with 13 bases between. The CDR3 region has the DNA TGTGCCAGCAGTTACTCACTCGGGGGTGTGGAGACCCAGTACTTC. It yields the protein CASSYSLGGVETQYF.

The V and J genes are TRBV10-3 and TRBJ1-2; D uncertain. V was clipped by 3 bases and J by 6 bases, with 11 bases between them. Germline V gene sequence: CDR1 ENHRY, CDR2 SYGVKD. There are 13 residues in the CDR3. This chain's CDR3 is CAISDRVEDGYTF. CDR3 nucleotides: TGTGCCATCAGTGATAGGGTGGAGGATGGCTACACCTTC.

This chain uses TRBV11-3 with TRBJ2-1; D unclear. V lost 0 bases to trimming and J lost 5 bases, with 14 bases between them. Germline-derived CDR1 and CDR2 are SGHNT and YENEEA. The CDR3 is made up of 16 amino acids. CDR3 coding DNA: TGTGCCAGCAGCTTAGATGCTTTGACGACCGACAATGAGCAGTTCTTC. Translating gives CASSLDALTTDNEQFF.

V and J are TRBV19 and TRBJ2-3, with TRBD2 matching 8 bases. Germline CDR1 is LNHDA and CDR2 is SQIVND (reference sequence). The CDR3 is made up of 15 amino acids. Trimming removed 3 bases from V and 5 bases from J; junction bases left unmatched: 7. The CDR3 protein is CASSMVAGFGDTQYF. CDR3 bases: TGTGCCAGTAGTATGGTAGCGGGATTCGGAGATACGCAGTATTTT.

This chain connects TRBV7-9 to TRBJ2-3; 13 nucleotides match TRBD2. This CDR3 contains 17 residues. Trimming took 5 bases from V and 4 from J; bases not matched to a gene: 9. Germline V gene data show CDR1 as SEHNR and CDR2 as FQNEAQ (reference sequence). CDR3: CASSMTGTSGNPDTQYF. CDR3 sequence (DNA): TGTGCCAGCAGCATGACCGGGACTAGCGGGAACCCAGATACGCAGTATTTT.

The V and J genes are TRBV5-1 and TRBJ2-1, with 11 nucleotides matching TRBD2. The CDR3 length is 17 residues. The germline V gene has CDR1 SGHRS and CDR2 YFSETQ. V gave up 2 bases and J gave up 5 bases; unmatched junction bases: 9. The CDR3 is CASSFFRTSGSHNEQFF. DNA of the CDR3: TGCGCCAGCAGCTTTTTTCGGACTAGCGGGTCTCACAATGAGCAGTTCTTC.

V is TRBV19 and J is TRBJ2-6, with D maybe TRBD2 (6 bases). CDR1 is LNHDA and CDR2 is SQIVND in the germline V gene (reference sequence). The CDR3 is made up of 17 amino acids. V lost 8 bases to trimming and J lost 0 bases, with 17 bases between them. DNA for the CDR3: TGTGCCAGTCGCCCCGAGACGGGGGTCTCTGGGGCCAACGTCCTGACTTTC. Its translation: CASRPETGVSGANVLTF.

Here the CDR3 DNA reads TGTGCCAGCAGTGAATTTGGGGGTGCGAACTATGGCTACACCTTC. It yields the protein CASSEFGGANYGYTF. The genes are TRBV6-1 and TRBJ1-2; TRBD1 might be the D (5 bases). The CDR3 runs to 15 residues. CDR1 MNHNS and CDR2 SASEGT come from the germline V gene. Trimming removed 2 bases at V and 2 bases at J, with 12 bases between.

The chain employs TRBV28 and TRBJ1-3; no clear D gene. This CDR3 comprises 15 residues. Trimming left V 7 bases short and J 0 bases short, with 13 bases between. The V gene's germline CDR1 is MDHEN and CDR2 SYDVKM. In DNA, the CDR3 is TGTGCCAGCATCGGCGGCCGTAACTCTGGAAACACCATATATTTT. It specifies CASIGGRNSGNTIYF.